Below are 7 T cell receptor beta chains sequenced from a single sample in a study of spatial heterogeneity in lung cancer. TCRdb ran MiXCR on the 5' RACE reads and lists one entry per CDR3 protein. The sample lists over 6,000 distinct CDR3 sequences, roughly 15% occurring once. General observations from the study: Tumor mutation counts were tracked by expanded intratumoral alpha and beta TCR counts.

Time point specified: sample taken at primary tumor resection. These TCRs are of unknown antigen specificity. Specimen: lung tumor tissue, collected at surgery. These TCRs come from a male donor with early-stage non-small cell lung cancer.

This clonotype was counted a single time. This chain uses TRBV7-6 with TRBJ2-1; 8 positions agree with TRBD1. Germline V lookup: CDR1 SGHVS, CDR2 FNYEAQ. This CDR3 is built from 15 residues. V dropped 5 bases and J dropped 7; count of bases not matched to a gene: 10. The CDR3 spells CASSPFQGAQNEQFF. CDR3 nucleotides: TGTGCCAGCAGCCCCTTCCAGGGGGCGCAGAATGAGCAGTTCTTC.

This clonotype has ten or more counts. This chain connects TRBV5-4 to TRBJ2-1, with D possibly TRBD1 on 5 matching bases. Germline-derived CDR1 and CDR2 are SGHNT and YYREEE (reference sequence). Trimming left V 0 bases short and J 8 bases short, with 9 bases between. This CDR3 has 13 residues. The CDR3 nucleotides read TGTGCCAGCAGCTTGGCCGGCAGGGATGAGCAGTTCTTC. Amino acid sequence: CASSLAGRDEQFF.

This clonotype was counted many times. The chain has TRBV11-2 and TRBJ1-2; D is perhaps TRBD1 (6 bases). The V end lost 6 bases, the J end lost 2 bases, and 10 bases lay between the germline ends. This CDR3 spans 13 amino acids. Germline V gene data show CDR1 as SGHAT and CDR2 as FQNNGV. The CDR3 region is CASRNRANYGYTF. CDR3 DNA: TGTGCCAGCAGGAACAGGGCCAACTATGGCTACACCTTC.

The chain uses TRBV18 and TRBJ2-4; D ambiguous. The CDR3 covers 16 residues. The V and J ends lost 3 bases and 3 bases respectively, with 15 bases between them. CDR1 and CDR2 from the germline V gene are KGHSH and LQKENI. The CDR3 loop is CASSPPTGLGKNIQYF. The DNA for the CDR3 is TGTGCCAGCTCACCCCCGACGGGTTTGGGCAAAAACATTCAGTACTTC.

This clonotype rates as medium-sized. The CDR3 DNA reads as TGTGCCAGCAGAGGACTAGCGGGAGCTAACTCCTACAATGAGCAGTTCTTC. It encodes CASRGLAGANSYNEQFF. V and J are TRBV6-1 and TRBJ2-1, with 13 bases matching TRBD2. J gave up 0 bases and V 6 bases, and 5 bases lay outside the gene matches. The length of the CDR3 is 17 residues. CDR1 and CDR2 (germline): MNHNS, SASEGT.

This clonotype showed up many times. The rearrangement links TRBV4-1 to TRBJ1-4; unclear D gene. Between the trimmed V and J ends, which lost 2 bases and 8 bases, there was a span of 9 bases. Per germline, CDR1 MGHRA and CDR2 YSYEKL. This CDR3 is built from 13 residues. CDR3 bases: TGCGCCAGCAGCCAACCAGTGACAGAAAAACTGTTTTTT. This encodes CASSQPVTEKLFF.

This clonotype was recorded at least ten times. This chain joins TRBV30 and TRBJ1-2; D unresolved. Trimming stripped 3 bases from V and 4 bases from J, with 15 bases between. The CDR3 runs 14 residues. In germline, CDR1 is GTSNPN, CDR2 SVGIG (reference sequence). The CDR3 coding sequence is TGTGCCTGGAGAAAGGACCGTTCCATCTATGGCTACACCTTC. Its translation: CAWRKDRSIYGYTF.